This T cell receptor beta chain was captured by sequencing in a study of shared clonotypes between healthy human individuals. Of note for this clone: Its antigen remains unidentified. The junction differs from germline at one of its ends, possibly a read error.

Germline CDR1 reads SGHVS; CDR2 reads FQNEAQ. The CDR3 covers 14 residues. Overall study results and limits: In a few donors, around 4.8% of naive CD4 clonotypes appeared in common.

Here immunoSEQ multiplex PCR was the method, and the copy in TCRdb shows in-frame clones only, minus some. The data contain 2 million to 2.5 million clones, 85% to 95% of them singletons. The TCR comes from a man younger than 35 in good health. Some clones in this sample may be carry-over from other donors' samples. Specimen: naive CD4+ T cells from PBMCs. Stated subset: CD45RA+ positively selected. The J gene is TRBJ2-5, the V gene TRBV7-8, with a tentative D call TRBD1 (5 bases). The CDR3 sequence: CASNLRRVGETQYF. The CDR3 DNA reads as TGTGCCAGCAACTTACGCAGGGTGGGAGAGACCCAGTACTTC.